This T cell receptor beta chain comes out of a study of read filtering for tumor transcriptome and immune sequencing. Background on the study: IR-seq gave about 3.5 to 10.27 million TCR reads per sample; RNA-seq gave roughly 80 to 1,400. Whole-study results and caveats: Approximately 87% of IR-seq clonotypes had a single read, yet these held roughly 3.8% of reads. This fraction held mixed bone marrow immune cells after CD138-negative sorting.

The CDR3 length is 11 residues. Per germline, CDR1 DFQATT and CDR2 SNEGSKA (reference sequence). V shed 3 bases and J shed 8 bases, with 8 bases lying between them. Molecular barcoded adaptors covering alpha/delta and beta/gamma chains were used on about 0.4 ug RNA. MiXCR, run by TCRdb on the reads, gives a single entry per CDR3 protein. The sample records approximately 65,000 distinct CDR3 sequences, around 14% being singletons. At the time of active disease, bone marrow was collected from every patient. This clonotype was observed many times. Its antigen is not identified. Sequencing was performed on a population of CD138-negative cells sorted from bone marrow. This receptor was identified in a donor aged 40 or over with multiple myeloma. This chain connects TRBV20-1 to TRBJ2-1; D is possibly TRBD2 (5 bases). DNA for the CDR3: TGCAGTGCTAGCCTACTAGATGAGCAGTTCTTC. Translation gives CSASLLDEQFF.